This T cell receptor beta chain was captured by sequencing in a study of monozygotic twins with inflammatory bowel disease. Study findings and constraints: IBD patients showed reduced TCRbeta diversity (inverse Simpson) versus healthy co-twins.

Researchers collected around 2.6 ml of blood per donor. The CDR3 loop spans 17 amino acids. CDR1 and CDR2 from the germline V gene are LNHDA and SQIVND (reference sequence). For each CDR3 protein, TCRdb gives one entry from its re-call of the 5' RACE reads, without DNA. This specimen shows over 150,000 distinct CDR3 sequences; the ten leading clones hold about 2.4%. As concerns this clonotype: Its antigen is unknown.

Sequences were obtained from blood. This receptor was taken from a human donor with ulcerative colitis or Crohn's disease, or a healthy co-twin of an affected twin (not recorded which). The chain has TRBV19 and TRBJ1-5; TCRdb gives TRBD1 as the D gene, but with no DNA this cannot be confirmed. The CDR3 is CASSIGGQGIGNQPQHF.